The 14 T cell receptor beta chains below all came from one sample that was sequenced in a study of blood T cell repertoires in COVID-19. Using immunoSEQ multiplex PCR, the repertoire was profiled, and TCRdb retains in-frame clones only, with some absent. The sample has under 300,000 clones; almost 85% are singletons. Input material: peripheral blood. These receptor sequences come from a man aged 45-60 years with acute or convalescent COVID-19.

This CDR3 reads CASWGEGDGPQHF. CDR3 sequence (DNA): TGTGCCAGTTGGGGGGAAGGAGATGGGCCCCAGCATTTT. The rearrangement uses TRBV19 and TRBJ1-5; perhaps TRBD1 as D (5 bases). The CDR3 extends over 13 amino acids. Per germline, CDR1 LNHDA and CDR2 SQIVND (reference sequence). With 8 bases removed from V and 9 bases from J, the gap between germline ends came to 17 bases.

The CDR3 sequence: CASSPGTINEKLFF. The DNA of the CDR3 is TGCGCCAGCAGCCCCGGGACAATCAATGAAAAACTGTTTTTT. The chain couples TRBV5-1 to TRBJ1-4, with D tentatively TRBD1 (6 bases). The CDR3 contains 14 residues. Germline assignment: CDR1 SGHRS and CDR2 YFSETQ. Trimming took 4 bases from V and 5 from J, leaving 12 bases between them.

The gene calls are TRBV9 and TRBJ1-2; D call uncertain. The V gene lost 7 bases and the J gene lost 0 bases, with 10 bases spanning the gap. The CDR3 loop spans 13 amino acids. In germline, CDR1 is SGDLS, CDR2 YYNGEE. As DNA, the CDR3 is TGTGCCAGCGCTCATAGCGCTAACTATGGCTACACCTTC. Translated: CASAHSANYGYTF. The complete variable domain, with remaining parts taken from reference TRBV9 and TRBJ1-2, reads DSGVTQTPKHLITATGQRVTLRCSPRSGDLSVYWYQQSLDQGLQFLIQYYNGEERAKGNILERFSAQQFPDLHSELNLSSLELGDSALYFCASAHSANYGYTFGSGTRLTVV.

The CDR3 DNA reads as TGTGCCAGCAGCTCTAACGACAGGGCTGGCTACACCTTC. Its protein is CASSSNDRAGYTF. The chain joins TRBV9 to TRBJ1-2; 7 nucleotides match TRBD1. The V segment lost 4 bases and the J segment 7 bases; nucleotides outside the gene matches: 7. This CDR3 is built from 13 residues. CDR1 SGDLS and CDR2 YYNGEE come from the germline V gene.

This chain uses TRBV7-3 with TRBJ2-2, with 8 bases lining up with TRBD2. Germline CDR1 and CDR2: SGHTA and FQGTGA. V lost 6 bases, J lost 6 bases, and 9 bases stayed unmatched. The CDR3 loop spans 15 amino acids. The CDR3 is CASSQGSGGSGELFF. The CDR3 nucleotides are TGTGCCAGCAGTCAAGGGAGCGGGGGCTCCGGGGAGCTGTTTTTT. Complete variable domain (other parts from reference TRBV7-3 and TRBJ2-2): GAGVSQTPSNKVTEKGKYVELRCDPISGHTALYWYRQSLGQGPEFLIYFQGTGAADDSGLPNDRFFAVRPEGSVSTLKIQRTERGDSAVYLCASSQGSGGSGELFFGEGSRLTVL.

The J gene is TRBJ2-5, the V gene TRBV5-4; a weak D match, TRBD2 (6 bases). Looked up from germline, CDR1 is SGHNT and CDR2 is YYREEE (reference sequence). V lost 3 bases to trimming and J lost 2 bases, with 11 bases between them. The CDR3 extends over 14 amino acids. The CDR3 DNA is TGTGCCAGCAGCTCGGCGGGGATTCAAGAGACCCAGTACTTC. It specifies CASSSAGIQETQYF.

This clone showed up just a few times. V is TRBV9 and J is TRBJ2-3; 9 bases fit TRBD2. Trimming took 4 bases from V and 7 from J; bases not matched to a gene: 7. The germline V gene encodes CDR1 SGDLS and CDR2 YYNGEE. CDR3 size: 14 residues. CDR3 sequence: CASSPQTSGYTQYF. CDR3 nucleotide sequence: TGTGCCAGCAGCCCACAGACTAGCGGCTATACGCAGTATTTT.

J is TRBJ2-7 and V is TRBV6-1, with 9 nucleotides matching TRBD1. The trim removed 3 bases at V and 3 bases at J, leaving 6 bases unmatched. Germline V CDR1 and CDR2: MNHNS, SASEGT. This CDR3 spans 15 amino acids. The CDR3 loop is CASSESPDRGYEQYF. The CDR3 DNA reads as TGTGCCAGCAGTGAGTCCCCGGACAGGGGCTACGAGCAGTACTTC.

The chain recombines TRBV11-3 with TRBJ2-5, with D tentatively TRBD1 (5 bases). CDR1 is SGHNT, CDR2 YENEEA, per germline. The V and J ends lost 1 base and 4 bases respectively, with 10 bases between them. The CDR3 has 14 amino acids. CDR3 residues: CASSLVAGSETQYF. The CDR3 DNA reads TGTGCCAGCAGCTTAGTGGCAGGGTCAGAGACCCAGTACTTC.

V usage is TRBV6-1 and J usage is TRBJ1-6; maybe TRBD1 (6 bases). Germline CDR1 is MNHNS and CDR2 is SASEGT. Trimming left V 2 bases short and J 5 bases short, with 10 bases between. The CDR3 consists of 15 residues. CDR3 DNA: TGTGCCAGCAGTGAATTCGGACAGAATAATTCACCCCTCCACTTT. Amino acid sequence: CASSEFGQNNSPLHF.

V gene TRBV3-1 (or the pseudogene TRBV3-2) combines with J gene TRBJ2-2; 7 nucleotides match TRBD2. Germline V gives CDR1 LGHDT, CDR2 YNNKEL (reference sequence). J gave up 2 bases and V 0 bases, and 3 bases lay outside the gene matches. The CDR3 is 16 residues long. The CDR3 DNA reads TGTGCCAGCAGCCAAGAAAGGACTAGAAACACCGGGGAGCTGTTTTTT. Protein: CASSQERTRNTGELFF.

This rearrangement joins TRBV14 to TRBJ1-5, with TRBD1 matching 9 bases. The CDR3 loop spans 17 amino acids. Per the germline V gene, CDR1 is SGHDN and CDR2 is FVKESK. The junction had 12 bases not matched to a gene; V was cut back by 5 bases and J by 4 bases. CDR3 sequence (DNA): TGTGCCAGCAGCGAAATAGACAGGGGGTTTGGGAATCAGCCCCAGCATTTT. It encodes CASSEIDRGFGNQPQHF.

This chain links TRBV24-1 with TRBJ1-1; the D is unclear. V dropped 3 bases and J dropped 1 base, with 11 bases sitting between them. CDR3 size: 15 residues. Per germline, CDR1 KGHDR and CDR2 SFDVKD. The DNA of the CDR3 is TGTGCCACCAGTGATGCCTCCCGAGGGAACACTGAAGCTTTCTTT. It translates to CATSDASRGNTEAFF.

The chain links TRBV7-9 to TRBJ1-5, with D unclear. CDR1 and CDR2 (germline): SEHNR, FQNEAQ (reference sequence). The CDR3 is made up of 13 amino acids. Trimming left V 2 bases short and J 3 bases short, with 5 bases between. The CDR3 region is CASSLSHNQPQHF. The CDR3 DNA sequence: TGTGCCAGCAGCTTATCCCACAATCAGCCCCAGCATTTT.